A selection of T cell receptor beta chains follows, all from one sample in a study of blood T cell repertoires in COVID-19. Data came from immunoSEQ multiplex PCR; TCRdb stores just in-frame clones and leaves some out. Here the sample spans 80,000 to 100,000 clones, about 78% being singletons. Input material: peripheral blood. These receptors originate from a human donor in a cohort sampled during active COVID-19. Both conserved end residues are part of each CDR3. D genes are given only for firm matches. Clone size is stated in some rows and not others, as once, few, many or a class when expanded.

j_gene | v_gene | abundance | d_gene | len | CDR3nt | CDR3aa
TRBJ2-1 | TRBV10-3 | - | TRBD2 | 19 | TGTGCCATCAGTGTCTTACTAGCGGGAGGGCCTTATTCTTACAATGAGCAGTTCTTC | CAISVLLAGGPYSYNEQFF
TRBJ1-2 | TRBV7-2 | - | - | 15 | TGTGCCAGCAGCTCCTACAGGTTCCAAAACTATGGCTACACCTTC | CASSSYRFQNYGYTF
TRBJ2-6 | TRBV19 | - | - | 14 | TGTGCCAGTAGCCCGCTATCTGGGGCCAACGTCCTGACTTTC | CASSPLSGANVLTF
TRBJ1-1 | TRBV14 | - | TRBD1 | 12 | TGTGCCAGCAGTCGGGACAGGGCTGAAGCTTTCTTT | CASSRDRAEAFF
TRBJ2-2 | TRBV9 | - | - | 15 | TGTGCCAGCAGCGTACTCAGCGGAAACACCGGGGAGCTGTTTTTT | CASSVLSGNTGELFF
TRBJ1-4 | TRBV5-1 | - | TRBD1 | 16 | TGCGCCAGCAGCTTGGCAGGACAGGAATCAAATGAAAAACTGTTTTTT | CASSLAGQESNEKLFF
TRBJ1-2 | TRBV27 | - | - | 14 | TGTGCCAGCAGTTTACTACAGTCTCCCTATGGCTACACCTTC | CASSLLQSPYGYTF
TRBJ2-5 | TRBV24-1 | - | - | 12 | TGTGCCACCAGTAGGAGGGGAGAGACCCAGTACTTC | CATSRRGETQYF
TRBJ2-1 | TRBV7-2 | once | TRBD2 | 16 | TGTGCCAGCAGCTCCGGACTAGCGGGAGCCGCGGATGAGCAGTTCTTC | CASSSGLAGAADEQFF
TRBJ2-7 | TRBV6-5 | - | TRBD2 | 15 | TGTGCCAGCAGGTACCGGACTAGCGGATCCTACGAGCAGTACTTC | CASRYRTSGSYEQYF
TRBJ2-7 | TRBV29-1 | many | - | 12 | TGCAGCGTTGAGGGGCAGGCCTACGAGCAGTACTTC | CSVEGQAYEQYF
TRBJ2-2 | TRBV6-5 | - | - | 14 | TGTGCCAGCAGTTACTTCCCAGGGTCCGGGGAGCTGTTTTTT | CASSYFPGSGELFF
TRBJ2-7 | TRBV18 | - | TRBD1 | 15 | TGTGCCAGCTCTTTCGGACAGGGGGAAAAGAACGAGCAGTACTTC | CASSFGQGEKNEQYF
TRBJ1-6 | TRBV7-6 | - | TRBD1 | 16 | TGTGCCAGCAGCTTACAATACAGGGGGCGCGGGTCACCCCTCCACTTT | CASSLQYRGRGSPLHF
TRBJ2-7 | TRBV25-1 | - | - | 14 | TGTGCCAGCAGTGAATCGGGCAGGGGCTACGAGCAGTACTTC | CASSESGRGYEQYF
TRBJ2-3 | TRBV9 | - | TRBD2 | 17 | TGTGCCAGCAGCAAGCTCCGACTAGCGGAGAGCACAGATACGCAGTATTTT | CASSKLRLAESTDTQYF
TRBJ2-5 | TRBV28 | - | - | 16 | TGTGCCAGCAGTTTAAATCTGGGGCTGCAAGGAGAGACCCAGTACTTC | CASSLNLGLQGETQYF
TRBJ1-2 | TRBV6-2/TRBV6-3 | - | - | 15 | TGTGCCAGCAGTTTATTCGGCGGGGGAAACTATGGCTACACCTTC | CASSLFGGGNYGYTF
TRBJ2-1 | TRBV7-6 | - | - | 14 | TGTGCCAGCAGCTTTGGAAACCCTAGGAATGAGCAGTTCTTC | CASSFGNPRNEQFF
TRBJ1-1 | TRBV19 | few | TRBD1 | 14 | TGTGCCAGTAGTATAGTCGGGACAGGGGGCGAAGCTTTCTTT | CASSIVGTGGEAFF
TRBJ1-5 | TRBV14 | - | - | 13 | TGTGCCAGCAGCCAAGATAGGAGCCAGCCCCAGCATTTT | CASSQDRSQPQHF
TRBJ2-7 | TRBV6-5 | - | - | 14 | TGTGCCAGCAGCCGGGAATATAGCTCCTACGAGCAGTACTTC | CASSREYSSYEQYF
TRBJ1-6 | TRBV5-1 | - | - | 14 | TGCGCCAGCAGCTTCGGGGGTAATAATTCACCCCTCCACTTT | CASSFGGNNSPLHF
TRBJ2-1 | TRBV7-9 | - | TRBD2 | 19 | TGTGCCAGCAGCCACACCGTGACGGGACTAGCTCGGGCCCGCAATGAGCAGTTCTTC | CASSHTVTGLARARNEQFF
TRBJ2-4 | TRBV24-1 | - | - | 13 | TGTGCCACCAGTGATTTGTTTAGTGAGGATCAGTACTTC | CATSDLFSEDQYF
TRBJ1-1 | TRBV19 | - | - | 12 | TGTGCCCATAAGGCAGGGAACACTGAAGCTTTCTTT | CAHKAGNTEAFF
TRBJ2-1 | TRBV5-8 | - | - | 14 | TGTGCCAGCAGCTTCAGGGGGGCCTACAATGAGCAGTTCTTC | CASSFRGAYNEQFF
TRBJ2-7 | TRBV5-6 | - | - | 12 | TGTGCCAGCAGCTTGGTAGCAGACGAGCAGTACTTC | CASSLVADEQYF
TRBJ2-7 | TRBV13 | - | TRBD1 | 14 | TGTGCCAGCAGCTTCGGGACAGGGGCCTACGAGCAGTACTTC | CASSFGTGAYEQYF
TRBJ2-1 | TRBV11-2 | - | TRBD1 | 12 | TGTGCCAGCAGCGGTCCGGGGACAGGGTCGTTCTTC | CASSGPGTGSFF
TRBJ1-2 | TRBV13 | few | - | 14 | TGTGCCAGCAGCTTAGGCCCGGCAGCGGGTGGCTACACCTTC | CASSLGPAAGGYTF
TRBJ1-2 | TRBV18 | once | - | 12 | TGTGCCAGCTCACGGCCAGACTATGGCTACACCTTC | CASSRPDYGYTF
TRBJ2-3 | TRBV5-4 | once | TRBD2 | 16 | TGTGCCAGCAGCTTGAATCGAGCGGGGGGCACAGATACGCAGTATTTT | CASSLNRAGGTDTQYF
TRBJ1-5 | TRBV4-1 | - | - | 15 | TGCGCCAGCAGCCCTCAGTCTACAGGGATAGAGCCCCAGCATTTT | CASSPQSTGIEPQHF
TRBJ1-3 | TRBV29-1 | few | - | 13 | TGCAGCGTTCCGGGAGAAGCCCAAAACACCATATATTTT | CSVPGEAQNTIYF
TRBJ2-1 | TRBV7-2 | - | TRBD2 | 16 | TGTGCCAGCAGCTTAGGGCCGGCTAGCGGGCCTAATGAGCAGTTCTTC | CASSLGPASGPNEQFF
TRBJ2-5 | TRBV7-8 | - | TRBD2 | 16 | TGTGCCAGCATACAAGAACGGGGGGGCATCCAAGAGACCCAGTACTTC | CASIQERGGIQETQYF
TRBJ2-1 | TRBV21-1 | - | - | 12 | TGTGCCAGCAGCAAAAAGGGGGGGGAGCAGTTCTTC | CASSKKGGEQFF
TRBJ1-4 | TRBV24-1 | - | - | 19 | TGTGCCACCAGTGATTTTGGCAGTTATAACGGACAGAGTAATGAAAAACTGTTTTTT | CATSDFGSYNGQSNEKLFF
TRBJ1-1 | TRBV10-3 | - | - | 11 | TGTGCCATCAGTGGACCGGGTGAAGCTTTCTTT | CAISGPGEAFF